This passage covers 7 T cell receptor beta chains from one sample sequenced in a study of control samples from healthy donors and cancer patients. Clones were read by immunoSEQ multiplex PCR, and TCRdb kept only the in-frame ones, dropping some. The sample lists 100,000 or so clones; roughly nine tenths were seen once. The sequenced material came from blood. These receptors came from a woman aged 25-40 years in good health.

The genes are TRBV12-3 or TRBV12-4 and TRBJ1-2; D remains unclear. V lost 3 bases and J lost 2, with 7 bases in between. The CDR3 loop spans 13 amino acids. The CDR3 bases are TGTGCCAGCAGTTTGGCGGGGAACTATGGCTACACCTTC. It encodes CASSLAGNYGYTF.

The chain's CDR3 is CSVEESGRARVTQYF. CDR3 bases: TGCAGCGTTGAAGAGAGCGGGAGGGCCCGCGTGACGCAGTATTTT. The chain is built from TRBV29-1 and TRBJ2-3; 10 bases fit TRBD2. Germline V gene data show CDR1 as SQVTM and CDR2 as ANQGSEA. This CDR3 has 15 residues. The J segment lost 9 bases and the V segment lost 0 bases, leaving 9 bases of the junction unmatched.

The CDR3 nucleotides are TGTGCCAGCAGCTTACCGGTCTTCGCCGGAAACACCATATATTTT. Translated, it gives CASSLPVFAGNTIYF. The chain employs TRBV7-9 and TRBJ1-3; no definite D call. Germline CDR1 SEHNR, CDR2 FQNEAQ (reference sequence). CDR3 length: 15 residues. V was trimmed by 2 bases and J by 4 bases, leaving 12 bases between them.

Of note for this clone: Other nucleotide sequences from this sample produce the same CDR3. For the CDR3, the DNA is TGCGCCAGCAGCTTGGCCGGGGGTAATGAAAAACTGTTTTTT. This sequence encodes CASSLAGGNEKLFF. The chain couples TRBV5-1 to TRBJ1-4; tentatively, D is TRBD1 (5 bases). The germline V gene encodes CDR1 SGHRS and CDR2 YFSETQ. With 0 bases removed from V and 4 bases from J, the gap between germline ends came to 7 bases. The CDR3 spans 14 residues.

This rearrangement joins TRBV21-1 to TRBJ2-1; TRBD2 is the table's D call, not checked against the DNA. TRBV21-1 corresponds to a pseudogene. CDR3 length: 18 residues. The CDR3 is CASSKGLEGGRAYNEQFF. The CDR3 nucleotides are TGTGCCAGCAGCAAGGGGTTGGAAGGCGGGAGGGCCTACAATGAGCAGTTCTTC.

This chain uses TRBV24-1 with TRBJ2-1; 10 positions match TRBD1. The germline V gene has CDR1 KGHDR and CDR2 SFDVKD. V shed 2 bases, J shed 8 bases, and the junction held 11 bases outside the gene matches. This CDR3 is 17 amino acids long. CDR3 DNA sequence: TGTGCCACCAGTGATTCGACCGGGACAGGGGCATCATATGAGCAGTTCTTC. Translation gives CATSDSTGTGASYEQFF.

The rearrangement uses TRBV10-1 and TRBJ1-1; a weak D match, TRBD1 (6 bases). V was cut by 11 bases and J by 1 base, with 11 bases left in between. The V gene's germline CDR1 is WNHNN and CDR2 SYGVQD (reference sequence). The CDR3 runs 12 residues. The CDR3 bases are TGCGCCGTCCTAGGGGGGAACACTGAAGCTTTCTTT. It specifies CAVLGGNTEAFF.